Listed below are T cell receptor beta chains from one sample, sequenced in a study of identical twins. TCRdb re-called the 5' RACE reads with MiXCR, one entry per CDR3 protein. The sample has 1.5 million or so distinct CDR3 sequences, less than 35% seen once. Material: cord blood. These receptors came from a newborn girl in good health. CDR3s include the opening cysteine and the closing phenylalanine or tryptophan. D genes are given only for firm matches. Expanded clones get a size class; other rows say once, few or many, or leave the size out.

d_call: TRBD2; v_call: TRBV3-1; j_call: TRBJ2-5; clone_size: NA; cdr3_nt: TGTGCCAGCAGCCAAGTGGGCGGGGGGAGGCGAGAGACCCAGTACTTC; cdr3_aa: CASSQVGGGRRETQYF
d_call: TRBD1; v_call: TRBV12-3/TRBV12-4; j_call: TRBJ2-2; clone_size: NA; cdr3_nt: TGTGCCAGCAGTCTAGAGACAGGGAAGGGTACCGGGGAGCTGTTTTTT; cdr3_aa: CASSLETGKGTGELFF
d_call: NA; v_call: TRBV3-1; j_call: TRBJ1-2; clone_size: few; cdr3_nt: TGTGCCAGCAGCCAAGTTCTCGCGGGGGCCTATGGCTACACCTTC; cdr3_aa: CASSQVLAGAYGYTF
d_call: TRBD1; v_call: TRBV30; j_call: TRBJ1-2; clone_size: NA; cdr3_nt: TGTGCCTGGGGGTGGACAGGCGAAGACTATGGCTACACCTTC; cdr3_aa: CAWGWTGEDYGYTF
d_call: NA; v_call: TRBV7-2; j_call: TRBJ2-5; clone_size: NA; cdr3_nt: TGTGCCAGCAGCCCCGCCGTCAGGCGCCAAGAGACCCAGTACTTC; cdr3_aa: CASSPAVRRQETQYF
d_call: NA; v_call: TRBV21-1; j_call: TRBJ1-1; clone_size: few; cdr3_nt: TGTGCCGGTAGGGACTGTATGAACACTGAAGCTTTCTTT; cdr3_aa: CAGRDCMNTEAFF
d_call: NA; v_call: TRBV27; j_call: TRBJ1-2; clone_size: few; cdr3_nt: TGTGCCAGCAGTTTAGTGGGCAGGTCGCCCTATGGCTACACCTTC; cdr3_aa: CASSLVGRSPYGYTF
d_call: NA; v_call: TRBV3-1; j_call: TRBJ2-3; clone_size: few; cdr3_nt: TGTGCCAGCAGCCAAATCGGAGATACGCAGTATTTT; cdr3_aa: CASSQIGDTQYF
d_call: NA; v_call: TRBV7-9; j_call: TRBJ2-3; clone_size: few; cdr3_nt: TGTGCCAGCAGCTCTCCGGGCGGATACACAGATACGCAGTATTTT; cdr3_aa: CASSSPGGYTDTQYF
d_call: NA; v_call: TRBV5-5; j_call: TRBJ2-1; clone_size: few; cdr3_nt: TGTGCCAGCAGCTTCGCCCGGGGACATCAGAACAATGAGCAGTTCTTC; cdr3_aa: CASSFARGHQNNEQFF
d_call: TRBD1; v_call: TRBV6-5; j_call: TRBJ1-2; clone_size: NA; cdr3_nt: TGTGCCAGCAGTTATGGCTATGGGGACAGGGCCTATGGCTACACCTTC; cdr3_aa: CASSYGYGDRAYGYTF
d_call: NA; v_call: TRBV20-1; j_call: TRBJ1-1; clone_size: many; cdr3_nt: TGCAGTGCTAGAAGGGGGGGGAACACTGAAGCTTTCTTT; cdr3_aa: CSARRGGNTEAFF
d_call: NA; v_call: TRBV14; j_call: TRBJ2-7; clone_size: NA; cdr3_nt: TGTGCCAGCAAGGAGTCCCTCTCCTACGAGCAGTACTTC; cdr3_aa: CASKESLSYEQYF
d_call: TRBD2; v_call: TRBV19; j_call: TRBJ2-1; clone_size: NA; cdr3_nt: TGTGCCAGTAGTATTGGGACTAGCGGGAGAAATGAGCAGTTCTTC; cdr3_aa: CASSIGTSGRNEQFF
d_call: TRBD2; v_call: TRBV12-3/TRBV12-4; j_call: TRBJ2-2; clone_size: NA; cdr3_nt: TGTGCCAGCAGTTTTCGGACTAGCGGGAGGAACACCGGGGAGCTGTTTTTT; cdr3_aa: CASSFRTSGRNTGELFF
d_call: NA; v_call: TRBV5-1; j_call: TRBJ2-7; clone_size: few; cdr3_nt: TGCGCCGGCAGCCCTTACCCCCTAGGTGCCAATGAGCAGTACTTC; cdr3_aa: CAGSPYPLGANEQYF
d_call: NA; v_call: TRBV27; j_call: TRBJ2-7; clone_size: NA; cdr3_nt: TGTGCCAGCAGACGGGGGAGCCCCTTAACCTACGAGCAGTACTTC; cdr3_aa: CASRRGSPLTYEQYF
d_call: TRBD1; v_call: TRBV15; j_call: TRBJ1-1; clone_size: few; cdr3_nt: TGTGCCACCAGCAGAGAGAGGCCCCGGACAGGGACGAACACTGAAGCTTTCTTT; cdr3_aa: CATSRERPRTGTNTEAFF
d_call: TRBD2; v_call: TRBV27; j_call: TRBJ2-3; clone_size: NA; cdr3_nt: TGTGCCAGCAGTTCCCCTCGTAGCGGGGGAGATACGCAGTATTTT; cdr3_aa: CASSSPRSGGDTQYF
d_call: TRBD1; v_call: TRBV25-1; j_call: TRBJ2-7; clone_size: NA; cdr3_nt: TGTGCCAGCAGTGACACAGGGGACAAGGACTACGAGCAGTACTTC; cdr3_aa: CASSDTGDKDYEQYF
d_call: TRBD2; v_call: TRBV6-2/TRBV6-3; j_call: TRBJ2-3; clone_size: many; cdr3_nt: TGTGCCAGCAGTTCTAGCGGGGGGACTCCTTTGCAGTATTTT; cdr3_aa: CASSSSGGTPLQYF
d_call: NA; v_call: TRBV2; j_call: TRBJ2-1; clone_size: NA; cdr3_nt: TGTGCCAGCAGTGTAGCAATCAATGAGCAGTTCTTC; cdr3_aa: CASSVAINEQFF
d_call: NA; v_call: TRBV7-2; j_call: TRBJ2-1; clone_size: few; cdr3_nt: TGTGCCAGCAGCGCACCAGAACGGAGGCCCTCCTACAATGAGCAGTTCTTC; cdr3_aa: CASSAPERRPSYNEQFF
d_call: TRBD2; v_call: TRBV20-1; j_call: TRBJ2-5; clone_size: NA; cdr3_nt: TGCAGTGCTAGAGTAAGGGCGGGGGGCCACCAAGAGACCCAGTACTTC; cdr3_aa: CSARVRAGGHQETQYF
d_call: TRBD2; v_call: TRBV20-1; j_call: TRBJ2-1; clone_size: few; cdr3_nt: TGCAGTGCTAGAGTAAGGGGCTTAGCGGGGGGCCTCTACAATGAGCAGTTCTTC; cdr3_aa: CSARVRGLAGGLYNEQFF
d_call: TRBD2; v_call: TRBV12-3/TRBV12-4; j_call: TRBJ2-1; clone_size: few; cdr3_nt: TGTGCCAGCAGTTTAGTCGGTAGCGGGTTATCCTACAATGAGCAGTTCTTC; cdr3_aa: CASSLVGSGLSYNEQFF
d_call: NA; v_call: TRBV6-1; j_call: TRBJ1-5; clone_size: NA; cdr3_nt: TGTGCCAGCAGTGAATTTCCCCCGATTGGGGTTAGTCAGCCCCAGCATTTT; cdr3_aa: CASSEFPPIGVSQPQHF
d_call: TRBD1; v_call: TRBV20-1; j_call: TRBJ1-2; clone_size: many; cdr3_nt: TGCAGTGCGACAGGGGGCGACTATGGCTACACCTTC; cdr3_aa: CSATGGDYGYTF
d_call: NA; v_call: TRBV6-1; j_call: TRBJ2-1; clone_size: few; cdr3_nt: TGTGCCAGCACACTAGCACACAATGAGCAGTTCTTC; cdr3_aa: CASTLAHNEQFF
d_call: NA; v_call: TRBV4-1; j_call: TRBJ2-2; clone_size: NA; cdr3_nt: TGCGCCAGCGGCCAAGTAGGATCGAGCACCGGGGAGCTGTTTTTT; cdr3_aa: CASGQVGSSTGELFF
d_call: TRBD1; v_call: TRBV20-1; j_call: TRBJ2-5; clone_size: few; cdr3_nt: TGCAGTGCTAGACAGGGGGCCTCACAAGAGACCCAGTACTTC; cdr3_aa: CSARQGASQETQYF
d_call: NA; v_call: TRBV7-2; j_call: TRBJ1-2; clone_size: NA; cdr3_nt: TGTGCCAGCAGCTTAGGGACAGACAGTAACTATGGCTACACCTTC; cdr3_aa: CASSLGTDSNYGYTF
d_call: TRBD1; v_call: TRBV20-1; j_call: TRBJ2-2; clone_size: NA; cdr3_nt: TGCAGTGCCTGGACAGGGGGAAATACCGGGGAGCTGTTTTTT; cdr3_aa: CSAWTGGNTGELFF
d_call: NA; v_call: TRBV9; j_call: TRBJ2-7; clone_size: NA; cdr3_nt: TGTGCCAGCGGCGGAGGACTCTCCTACGAGCAGTACTTC; cdr3_aa: CASGGGLSYEQYF
d_call: TRBD2; v_call: TRBV10-3; j_call: TRBJ2-3; clone_size: NA; cdr3_nt: TGTGCCATCAGTGAAGGCGGGAGGGCCACAGATACGCAGTATTTT; cdr3_aa: CAISEGGRATDTQYF
d_call: TRBD2; v_call: TRBV20-1; j_call: TRBJ2-2; clone_size: NA; cdr3_nt: TGCAGTGCTATAAGCGGGAGTGCCGGGGAGCTGTTTTTT; cdr3_aa: CSAISGSAGELFF
d_call: NA; v_call: TRBV4-2; j_call: TRBJ2-3; clone_size: NA; cdr3_nt: TGTGCCAGCAGCCAAGAGGTATGGCCCCCCACAGCGTCGCAGTATTTT; cdr3_aa: CASSQEVWPPTASQYF
d_call: NA; v_call: TRBV28; j_call: TRBJ2-7; clone_size: NA; cdr3_nt: TGTGCCAGCAGTTCCTATACAGGGTACGAGCAGTACTTC; cdr3_aa: CASSSYTGYEQYF
d_call: NA; v_call: TRBV3-1; j_call: TRBJ2-1; clone_size: many; cdr3_nt: TGTGCCAGCAGGAACGAGGTTTACAATGAGCAGTTCTTC; cdr3_aa: CASRNEVYNEQFF
d_call: NA; v_call: TRBV6-5; j_call: TRBJ1-6; clone_size: NA; cdr3_nt: TGTGCCAGCAGTTCGGCCGTCCATAATTCACCCCACCACTTT; cdr3_aa: CASSSAVHNSPHHF
d_call: TRBD2; v_call: TRBV18; j_call: TRBJ2-3; clone_size: once; cdr3_nt: TGTGCCAGCTCACTCCAACTAGCGGGAGTATCAGATACGCAGTATTTT; cdr3_aa: CASSLQLAGVSDTQYF
d_call: NA; v_call: TRBV6-5; j_call: TRBJ2-3; clone_size: many; cdr3_nt: TGTGCCAGCAAAGGGACCAACTCGGATACGCAGTATTTT; cdr3_aa: CASKGTNSDTQYF
d_call: NA; v_call: TRBV4-2; j_call: TRBJ2-1; clone_size: few; cdr3_nt: TGTGCCAGCAGCCAAGTAGGGCTAGGGTCCAATGAGCAGTTCTTC; cdr3_aa: CASSQVGLGSNEQFF
d_call: TRBD2; v_call: TRBV4-2; j_call: TRBJ2-3; clone_size: many; cdr3_nt: TGTGCCAGCAGCCGTCGACTAGCGGGCAGCACAGATACGCAGTATTTT; cdr3_aa: CASSRRLAGSTDTQYF
d_call: NA; v_call: TRBV20-1; j_call: TRBJ2-7; clone_size: few; cdr3_nt: TGCAGTGCTAGCCGCTCAGGGATCTACGAGCAGTACTTC; cdr3_aa: CSASRSGIYEQYF
d_call: NA; v_call: TRBV10-2; j_call: TRBJ1-1; clone_size: NA; cdr3_nt: TGCGCCAGCAGTGACCCGTTCGGACAGATGAACACTGAAGCTTTCTTT; cdr3_aa: CASSDPFGQMNTEAFF
d_call: TRBD2; v_call: TRBV12-3/TRBV12-4; j_call: TRBJ2-3; clone_size: NA; cdr3_nt: TGTGCCAGCAGCCGACTAGCGGGGGTGATCACAGATACGCAGTATTTT; cdr3_aa: CASSRLAGVITDTQYF
d_call: TRBD2; v_call: TRBV4-1; j_call: TRBJ2-1; clone_size: NA; cdr3_nt: TGCGCCAGCAGCAGGAGCGGGAGCCCGTACAATGAGCGGTTCTTC; cdr3_aa: CASSRSGSPYNERFF
d_call: TRBD1; v_call: TRBV4-1; j_call: TRBJ1-4; clone_size: few; cdr3_nt: TGCGCCAGCAGCCGTGGACAGGTTGCAACTAATGAAAAACTGTTTTTT; cdr3_aa: CASSRGQVATNEKLFF
d_call: NA; v_call: TRBV25-1; j_call: TRBJ2-1; clone_size: NA; cdr3_nt: TGTGCCAGCGACGGGACAAGATCCAGCGGATACAATGAGCAGTTCTTC; cdr3_aa: CASDGTRSSGYNEQFF
d_call: TRBD2; v_call: TRBV13; j_call: TRBJ2-7; clone_size: NA; cdr3_nt: TGTGCCAGCAGCGCCACGACTAGCGGGAGAGATTACGAGCAGTACTTC; cdr3_aa: CASSATTSGRDYEQYF
d_call: NA; v_call: TRBV20-1; j_call: TRBJ2-7; clone_size: NA; cdr3_nt: TGCAGTGCTAGAGTAAGCTTAGCGGCTACTATCCGGAGCTCCTACGAGCAGTACTTC; cdr3_aa: CSARVSLAATIRSSYEQYF
d_call: NA; v_call: TRBV20-1; j_call: TRBJ1-2; clone_size: few; cdr3_nt: TGCAGTGCTAGAGGGGCATCCTGGGACACCTTC; cdr3_aa: CSARGASWDTF
d_call: TRBD1; v_call: TRBV7-2; j_call: TRBJ2-7; clone_size: few; cdr3_nt: TGTGCCAGCACCCCGGGACAGAGCTCCTACGAGCAGTACTTC; cdr3_aa: CASTPGQSSYEQYF
d_call: TRBD1; v_call: TRBV6-6; j_call: TRBJ2-7; clone_size: NA; cdr3_nt: TGTGCCAGCAGTTATAACAGGGGCAAGTACGAGCAGTACTTC; cdr3_aa: CASSYNRGKYEQYF
d_call: NA; v_call: TRBV30; j_call: TRBJ1-5; clone_size: NA; cdr3_nt: TGTGCCTGGACGGGGGCAAGAAGCAATCAGCCCCAGCATTTT; cdr3_aa: CAWTGARSNQPQHF
d_call: NA; v_call: TRBV2; j_call: TRBJ2-5; clone_size: NA; cdr3_nt: TGTGCCAGCAGTGAATTCCTAAGCAGTGAGCAGTACTTC; cdr3_aa: CASSEFLSSEQYF
d_call: NA; v_call: TRBV7-2; j_call: TRBJ2-3; clone_size: few; cdr3_nt: TGTGCCAGCAGCAATGGGGGCGGGAGAGCAACAGATACGCAGTATTTT; cdr3_aa: CASSNGGGRATDTQYF
d_call: TRBD1; v_call: TRBV2; j_call: TRBJ1-2; clone_size: NA; cdr3_nt: TGTGCCAGCAGGATGGACAGGGCGTCTGGCTACACCTTC; cdr3_aa: CASRMDRASGYTF
d_call: NA; v_call: TRBV5-1; j_call: TRBJ1-2; clone_size: NA; cdr3_nt: TGCGCCAGCAGCTTGGAGACCACAGGCTATGGCTACACCTTC; cdr3_aa: CASSLETTGYGYTF